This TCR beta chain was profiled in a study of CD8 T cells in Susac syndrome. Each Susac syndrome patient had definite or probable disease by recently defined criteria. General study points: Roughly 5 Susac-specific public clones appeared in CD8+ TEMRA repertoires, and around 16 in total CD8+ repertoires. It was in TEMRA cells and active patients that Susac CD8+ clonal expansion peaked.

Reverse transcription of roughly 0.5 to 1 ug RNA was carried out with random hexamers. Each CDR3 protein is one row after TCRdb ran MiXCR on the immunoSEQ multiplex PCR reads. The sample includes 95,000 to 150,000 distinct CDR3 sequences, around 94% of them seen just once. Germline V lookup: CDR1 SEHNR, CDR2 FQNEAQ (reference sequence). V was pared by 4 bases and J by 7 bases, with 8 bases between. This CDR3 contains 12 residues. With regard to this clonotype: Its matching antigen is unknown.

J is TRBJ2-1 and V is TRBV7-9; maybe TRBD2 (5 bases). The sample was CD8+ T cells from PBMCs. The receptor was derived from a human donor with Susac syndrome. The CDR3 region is CASSSGENEQFF. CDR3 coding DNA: TGTGCCAGCAGCTCCGGGGAGAATGAGCAGTTCTTC. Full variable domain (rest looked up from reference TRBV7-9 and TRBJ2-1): DTGVSQNPRHKITKRGQNVTFRCDPISEHNRLYWYRQTLGQGPEFLTYFQNEAQLEKSRLLSDRFSAERPKGSFSTLEIQRTEQGDSAMYLCASSSGENEQFFGPGTRLTVL.